These 25 T cell receptor beta chains were sequenced from one sample in a study of PD-L1 blockade in urothelial cancer. Libraries were prepared by immunoSEQ multiplex PCR; TCRdb keeps only in-frame clonotypes and omits some of them. The data contain approximately 79,000 clones, approximately 86% of them singletons. This specimen consisted of PBMCs, obtained around atezolizumab (anti-PD-L1) treatment. The receptors stem from a woman in her 70s with urothelial cancer.

CDR3 DNA: TGTGCCAGCAGCCTCACAGGGGGCGAAGATACTGAAGCTTTCTTT. This translates into CASSLTGGEDTEAFF. The rearrangement links TRBV7-2 to TRBJ1-1; 9 bases map to TRBD1. There are 15 residues in the CDR3. Germline V lookup: CDR1 SGHTA, CDR2 FQGNSA. V shed 5 bases and J 5 bases; nucleotides not matched to a gene: 9.

This clone appeared a few times. This chain joins TRBV4-1 and TRBJ1-2; 9 bases fit TRBD1. There are 15 residues in the CDR3. CDR1 MGHRA and CDR2 YSYEKL come from the germline V gene. V shed 3 bases, J shed 1 base, and the junction held 3 bases outside the gene matches. CDR3 in DNA: TGCGCCAGCAGCCACCCGGGACAGGGTAACTATGGCTACACCTTC. The encoded protein is CASSHPGQGNYGYTF.

The J gene is TRBJ2-7, the V gene TRBV19, with TRBD2 matching 11 bases. CDR3 size: 13 residues. Trimming removed 5 bases from V and 7 bases from J; junction bases left unmatched: 4. Per the germline V gene, CDR1 is LNHDA and CDR2 is SQIVND (reference sequence). The CDR3 protein is CASSELAGVEQYF. The CDR3 region has the DNA TGTGCCAGTAGTGAACTAGCGGGAGTTGAGCAGTACTTC.

The chain uses TRBV30 and TRBJ2-1; 12 nucleotides agree with TRBD2. Germline V gives CDR1 GTSNPN, CDR2 SVGIG (reference sequence). The CDR3 runs 16 residues. Trimming cost V 3 bases and J 6 bases; bases outside gene matches: 9. The CDR3 here is CAWRASWTSGINEQFF. The CDR3 region has the DNA TGTGCCTGGAGAGCCTCTTGGACTAGCGGGATCAATGAGCAGTTCTTC.

The V call is TRBV10-3, the J call TRBJ2-6; TRBD1 agrees at 8 bases. J was trimmed by 0 bases and V by 3 bases; bases with no gene match: 7. From germline, CDR1 is ENHRY and CDR2 SYGVKD. This CDR3 region has 18 residues. DNA for the CDR3: TGTGCCATCAGTGAATATGGACAGGGATCCTCTGGGGCCAACGTCCTGACTTTC. It encodes CAISEYGQGSSGANVLTF.

V gene TRBV30 combines with J gene TRBJ2-5; 9 positions agree with TRBD2. This CDR3 is built from 14 residues. Germline CDR1 GTSNPN, CDR2 SVGIG (reference sequence). V lost 3 bases to trimming and J lost 10 bases; unmatched junction nucleotides: 12. CDR3 nucleotide sequence: TGTGCCTGGAGGATCGGAGCGGGAGGCGGGCTCCAGTACTTC. Translating gives CAWRIGAGGGLQYF.

In nucleotides, the CDR3 is TGTGCCAGTAGTCCGACAGGGAGCGGAGATACGCAGTATTTT. It specifies CASSPTGSGDTQYF. The chain has TRBV19 and TRBJ2-3; 7 bases are a match to TRBD1. V trimming: 5 bases; J trimming: 5 bases; junction bases outside the gene matches: 7. The germline CDR1 and CDR2 sequences are LNHDA and SQIVND (reference sequence). CDR3 length: 14 amino acids.

The V gene is TRBV6-1, the J gene TRBJ1-2; 7 bases fit TRBD1. Trimming took 1 base from V and 4 from J; bases not matched to a gene: 3. The germline V gene encodes CDR1 MNHNS and CDR2 SASEGT. This CDR3 contains 14 residues. The CDR3 coding sequence is TGTGCCAGCAGTGAAGGCAGGGGGGCCTATGGCTACACCTTC. Translating gives CASSEGRGAYGYTF.

The chain has TRBV9 and TRBJ1-4, with no clear D. Germline lookup yields CDR1 SGDLS and CDR2 YYNGEE. The CDR3 is made up of 15 amino acids. The V and J ends lost 4 bases and 0 bases respectively, with 10 bases between them. The CDR3 sequence: CASSLTATTNEKLFF. The CDR3 nucleotides are TGTGCCAGCAGCCTCACAGCCACAACTAATGAAAAACTGTTTTTT.

The chain's CDR3 is CASSLGTVRSQPQHF. The CDR3 region has the DNA TGCGCCAGCAGCCTTGGGACAGTACGGAGTCAGCCCCAGCATTTT. The gene calls are TRBV23-1 and TRBJ1-5, with 7 positions matching TRBD1. TRBV23-1 is designated an ORF whose function remains uncertain. The CDR3 is 15 amino acids. Trimming cost V 6 bases and J 6 bases; bases outside gene matches: 11.

The chain combines TRBV7-2 with TRBJ1-2, with a weak D call TRBD1 (5 bases). The CDR3 runs 12 residues. V lost 5 bases and J lost 8, with 12 bases in between. From germline, CDR1 is SGHTA and CDR2 FQGNSA. The CDR3 region has the DNA TGTGCCAGCAGCGACCAGGGATGGGGCTACACCTTC. Translated, it gives CASSDQGWGYTF. Drawing the rest from reference TRBV7-2 and TRBJ1-2, the complete variable domain is GAGVSQSPSNKVTEKGKDVELRCDPISGHTALYWYRQSLGQGLEFLIYFQGNSAPDKSGLPSDRFSAERTGGSVSTLTIQRTQQEDSAVYLCASSDQGWGYTFGSGTRLTVV.

J is TRBJ1-2 and V is TRBV28; TRBD1 might be the D (5 bases). The CDR3 loop spans 13 amino acids. The V gene's germline CDR1 is MDHEN and CDR2 SYDVKM. Deletions cut 11 bases from V and 5 bases from J, with 18 bases between. CDR3 protein: CAGGYAGFYGYTF. The CDR3 DNA sequence: TGTGCCGGGGGTTATGCGGGGTTTTATGGCTACACCTTC.

This clone appeared a single time. This chain uses TRBV7-6 with TRBJ1-5, with 8 bases matching TRBD1. The J segment lost 6 bases and the V segment lost 1 base, leaving 5 bases of the junction unmatched. The CDR3 sequence is 15 residues long. Germline V gives CDR1 SGHVS, CDR2 FNYEAQ. CDR3 region: CASSLEGQGRQPQHF. The CDR3 DNA follows: TGTGCCAGCAGCTTAGAAGGACAGGGACGTCAGCCCCAGCATTTT.

The gene calls are TRBV7-9 and TRBJ2-7; TRBD1 aligns across 7 bases. After removal of 3 bases from V and 3 bases from J, the junction contained 11 bases not matched to a gene. Germline CDR1 and CDR2: SEHNR and FQNEAQ (reference sequence). The CDR3 covers 16 residues. The CDR3 spells CASSLGVAGGFYEQYF. The CDR3, as DNA: TGTGCCAGCAGCTTGGGTGTTGCAGGGGGTTTCTACGAGCAGTACTTC.

The gene calls are TRBV18 and TRBJ2-7, with D possibly TRBD1 on 6 matching bases. The CDR3 consists of 15 residues. Deletions cut 1 base from V and 2 bases from J, with 12 bases between. Germline values: CDR1 KGHSH, CDR2 LQKENI. The CDR3 coding sequence is TGTGCCAGCTCACCACTTGGGACACCGACCTACGAGCAGTACTTC. Amino acid sequence: CASSPLGTPTYEQYF. Full variable domain (remainder filled in from reference TRBV18 and TRBJ2-7): NAGVMQNPRHLVRRRGQEARLRCSPMKGHSHVYWYRQLPEEGLKFMVYLQKENIIDESGMPKERFSAEFPKEGPSILRIQQVVRGDSAAYFCASSPLGTPTYEQYFGPGTRLTVT.

The chain carries TRBV5-4 and TRBJ2-7; TRBD1 matches at 7 bases. The CDR3 covers 14 residues. CDR1 is SGHNT, CDR2 YYREEE, per germline (reference sequence). Trimming at V came to 4 bases and at J to 4 bases, leaving 8 bases not matched to a gene. DNA of the CDR3: TGTGCCAGCAGCCCTCGCAGGGGGAGTTACGAGCAGTACTTC. Amino acids: CASSPRRGSYEQYF.

The table lists this clone with a count of one. This rearrangement joins TRBV7-6 to TRBJ1-1, with no clear D. Germline-derived CDR1 and CDR2 are SGHVS and FNYEAQ. Deletions cut 3 bases from V and 2 bases from J, with 7 bases between. The CDR3 totals 13 residues. The CDR3 sequence: CASSFAANTEAFF. The CDR3 coding sequence is TGTGCCAGCAGCTTCGCGGCAAACACTGAAGCTTTCTTT.

This chain uses TRBV6-5 with TRBJ1-3, with TRBD1 matching over 11 bases. Germline CDR1 is MNHEY and CDR2 is SVGAGI. V trimming: 5 bases; J trimming: 10 bases; junction bases outside the gene matches: 4. The CDR3 has 13 residues. Here the CDR3 reads CASSGDRGTTIYF. The CDR3 coding sequence is TGTGCCAGCAGTGGGGACAGGGGGACGACCATATATTTT.

This sequence joins TRBV2 and TRBJ2-1; D ambiguous. Germline CDR1 SNHLY, CDR2 FYNNEI. The CDR3 runs to 12 residues. The V end was cut by 6 bases, the J end by 12 bases, with 15 bases between. This CDR3 is CASSPNPTMQFF. The CDR3 DNA reads as TGTGCCAGCAGCCCTAATCCCACTATGCAGTTCTTC.

The chain carries TRBV29-1 and TRBJ2-2; TRBD2 aligns across 11 bases. J was trimmed by 5 bases and V by 8 bases; bases with no gene match: 19. CDR3 length equals 18 residues. Germline V gene data show CDR1 as SQVTM and CDR2 as ANQGSEA. CDR3 in DNA: TGCAGCATTCCAGCGCGGACATATAGCGGGAGGGAGACCGGGGAGCTGTTTTTT. Residues: CSIPARTYSGRETGELFF.

The rearrangement links TRBV5-1 to TRBJ2-7, with TRBD1 matching 9 bases. CDR1 is SGHRS, CDR2 YFSETQ, per germline. The CDR3 has 15 amino acids. V lost 4 bases, J lost 4 bases, and 9 bases stayed unmatched. CDR3 amino acids: CASSLSQGALYEQYF. The CDR3 nucleotides read TGCGCCAGCAGCCTTTCACAGGGGGCGCTTTACGAGCAGTACTTC.

The CDR3 loop is CASSLGTSGYTGRETQYF. CDR3 DNA: TGCGCCAGCAGCTTGGGGACTAGCGGGTACACAGGGAGGGAGACCCAGTACTTC. The rearrangement uses TRBV5-1 and TRBJ2-5; TRBD2 matches 11 bases. Per germline, CDR1 SGHRS and CDR2 YFSETQ. The CDR3 sequence is 18 residues long. Trimming cost V 0 bases and J 5 bases; bases outside gene matches: 12.

The chain uses TRBV19 and TRBJ1-2, with 9 positions matching TRBD1. The J segment lost 3 bases and the V segment lost 7 bases, leaving 18 bases of the junction unmatched. CDR1 is LNHDA, CDR2 SQIVND, per germline (reference sequence). This CDR3 contains 18 residues. This CDR3 is CASTPTSGGQGSYYGYTF. DNA for the CDR3: TGTGCCAGTACCCCAACATCAGGGGGACAGGGATCTTACTATGGCTACACCTTC.

This chain uses TRBV10-3 with TRBJ2-7; 7 positions agree with TRBD1. CDR3 length equals 16 residues. Trimming removed 3 bases from V and 3 bases from J; junction bases left unmatched: 11. Germline CDR1 reads ENHRY; CDR2 reads SYGVKD. CDR3: CAISDSWTGKGYEQYF. The CDR3 DNA follows: TGTGCCATCAGTGATAGTTGGACAGGTAAAGGCTACGAGCAGTACTTC.

V gene TRBV18 combines with J gene TRBJ1-4; 8 bases match TRBD1. V dropped 1 base and J dropped 3; count of bases not matched to a gene: 1. The CDR3 consists of 15 residues. Germline V gene sequence: CDR1 KGHSH, CDR2 LQKENI. The CDR3 spells CASSPRTGPNEKLFF. Written as DNA, the CDR3 is TGTGCCAGCTCACCACGGACAGGGCCTAATGAAAAACTGTTTTTT.